The sequence of this T cell receptor beta chain was determined in a study of patients and donors after allogeneic stem cell transplantation. TCRdb itself ran the RT-PCR reads through MiXCR, one entry per CDR3 protein. This table holds tens of thousands of distinct CDR3 sequences, about 37% found once. With 4 bases clipped from V and 4 bases from J, the junction kept 2 bases outside the gene matches. CDR1 SQVTM and CDR2 ANQGSEA come from the germline V gene. CDR3 size: 13 residues. The sequence came from a human donor who was either an allogeneic HSCT recipient or a stem cell or donor lymphocyte infusion donor (not recorded which). It is not recorded whose cells these are; they may come from a transplant donor. This chain uses TRBV29-1 with TRBJ2-2, with 8 positions matching TRBD2. Sequencing used blood, either unsorted or a sorted T cell fraction (not recorded which). The CDR3 DNA reads TGCAGCGTTGCCGGGACTAGCACCGGGGAGCTGTTTTTT. It specifies CSVAGTSTGELFF.